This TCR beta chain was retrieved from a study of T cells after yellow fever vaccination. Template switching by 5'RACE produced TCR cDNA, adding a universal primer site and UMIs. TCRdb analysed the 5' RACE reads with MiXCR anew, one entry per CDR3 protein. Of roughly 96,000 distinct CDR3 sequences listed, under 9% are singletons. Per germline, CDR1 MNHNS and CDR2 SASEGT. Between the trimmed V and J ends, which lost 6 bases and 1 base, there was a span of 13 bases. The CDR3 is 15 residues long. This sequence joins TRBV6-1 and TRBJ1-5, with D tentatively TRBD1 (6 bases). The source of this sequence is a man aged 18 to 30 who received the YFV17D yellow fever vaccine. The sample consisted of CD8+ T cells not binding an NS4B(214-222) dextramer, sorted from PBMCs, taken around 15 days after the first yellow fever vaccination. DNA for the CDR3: TGTGCCAGCAGAATTATACAGGGCAGCAATCAGCCCCAGCATTTT. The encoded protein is CASRIIQGSNQPQHF.